In this sample, the clone carrying this TCR beta chain turned up a few times. No antigen is known for it. This record comes from a study of T cell responses to AZD1222 COVID-19 vaccine. The germline V gene encodes CDR1 MNHEY and CDR2 SMNVEV (reference sequence). The CDR3 runs 14 residues. The ends were cut back, 2 bases at V and 2 bases at J, with 8 bases in the middle. Overall study findings and caveats: Mostly white British, mostly female donors; authors suggested clonal diversity may be underestimated. Spike-wide coverage was observed for vaccine-associated CD4 TCRs, with dominant responses at 160-218 and 743-854.

Method: immunoSEQ multiplex PCR; TCRdb's copy keeps in-frame clones and lacks some. The data contain 45,000 to 65,000 clones, around 90% of them singletons. The chain combines TRBV27 with TRBJ2-3; D is undetermined. The specimen comprised peripheral blood, sampled on day 0 of AZD1222 vaccination. The TCR was taken from an adult in good health. The CDR3 loop is CASSLGRNTDTQYF. CDR3 nucleotide sequence: TGTGCCAGCAGTTTAGGCCGGAACACAGATACGCAGTATTTT.